These 20 T cell receptor beta chains came from one sample sequenced in a study of beta chain features in type 1 diabetes. Sequencing targeted expressed TCRB transcripts, as all isolated RNA had been reverse transcribed. Using immunoSEQ multiplex PCR, the repertoire was profiled, and TCRdb retains in-frame clones only, with some absent. The sample includes around 100,000 clones, roughly 28% of them seen just once. Their antigen targets remain unknown. Findings and limits, study-wide: For Type 1 diabetes patients, all four CD4+ subsets carried TCRB CDR3s that were moderately but significantly shorter.

The specimen sequenced was central memory CD4+ T cells from blood. These receptors all stem from a young woman with type 1 diabetes.

V and J are TRBV7-2 and TRBJ1-3, with TRBD1 as a possible D gene (6 bases). The CDR3 totals 14 residues. Germline CDR1 reads SGHTA; CDR2 reads FQGNSA. V lost 1 base and J 4 bases, leaving 8 bases between the germline ends. The CDR3, as DNA: TGTGCCAGCAGCTTAGGGCAGGGGGGAAACACCATATATTTT. Its protein is CASSLGQGGNTIYF.

The chain joins TRBV6-6 to TRBJ2-2, with D possibly matching TRBD2 (6 bases). Trimming left V 2 bases short and J 5 bases short, with 12 bases between. The CDR3 has 15 amino acids. Germline values: CDR1 MNHNY, CDR2 SVGAGI (reference sequence). CDR3: CASSYIGGRTGELFF. DNA for the CDR3: TGTGCCAGCAGTTACATCGGGGGACGAACCGGGGAGCTGTTTTTT.

On this clone itself: Within the sample, other DNA sequences also encode this same CDR3. The J gene is TRBJ2-2, the V gene TRBV7-2; tentative D call: TRBD1 (6 bases). V was pared by 5 bases and J by 1 base, with 8 bases between. CDR1 is SGHTA, CDR2 FQGNSA, per germline. This CDR3 contains 14 residues. The CDR3 reads CASSPQGNTGELFF. CDR3 nucleotide sequence: TGTGCCAGCAGCCCACAGGGGAACACCGGGGAGCTGTTTTTT.

The gene calls are TRBV15 and TRBJ2-5; TRBD1 agrees at 7 bases. The CDR3 is 14 residues long. V was pared by 5 bases and J by 1 base, with 4 bases of the junction left unmatched. Germline V gene data show CDR1 as LNHNV and CDR2 as YYDKDF (reference sequence). The CDR3 DNA reads as TGTGCCACCAGCCTCCGGACAGGCCAAGAGACCCAGTACTTC. Protein: CATSLRTGQETQYF.

This clone was observed a few times. The V and J genes are TRBV5-4 and TRBJ2-1; 8 bases line up with TRBD2. V lost 1 base to trimming and J lost 7 bases; unmatched junction nucleotides: 10. This CDR3 is 16 amino acids long. From germline, CDR1 is SGHNT and CDR2 YYREEE (reference sequence). DNA of the CDR3: TGTGCCAGCAGCTTGAACGGGAGGGAGAGGGGGAATGAGCAGTTCTTC. This gives the protein CASSLNGRERGNEQFF.

A single count supports this clone. The chain combines TRBV18 with TRBJ1-3, with 9 bases that match TRBD1. Germline CDR1 and CDR2: KGHSH and LQKENI. The length of the CDR3 is 16 residues. The trim removed 5 bases at V and 0 bases at J, leaving 5 bases unmatched. The CDR3: CASSAGQGDSGNTIYF. The CDR3 nucleotides read TGTGCCAGCTCAGCGGGACAGGGAGACTCTGGAAACACCATATATTTT. The entire variable domain, with the rest obtained from reference TRBV18 and TRBJ1-3, is as follows: NAGVMQNPRHLVRRRGQEARLRCSPMKGHSHVYWYRQLPEEGLKFMVYLQKENIIDESGMPKERFSAEFPKEGPSILRIQQVVRGDSAAYFCASSAGQGDSGNTIYFGEGSWLTVV.

This clone was counted between two and nine times. The rearrangement joins TRBV7-2 to TRBJ2-3, with 7 bases lining up with TRBD1. Germline loops: CDR1 SGHTA, CDR2 FQGNSA. The trim removed 8 bases at V and 2 bases at J, leaving 10 bases unmatched. This CDR3 is built from 15 residues. The CDR3 DNA sequence: TGTGCCAGCGTCCGACAGGGTGCACACACAGATACGCAGTATTTT. Translated: CASVRQGAHTDTQYF.

This clone was detected a few times. The chain recombines TRBV30 with TRBJ2-1; 12 bases agree with TRBD2. Germline V gene lookup returns CDR1 GTSNPN and CDR2 SVGIG (reference sequence). The CDR3 loop spans 16 amino acids. The ends lost 4 bases at V and 6 bases at J; junction bases unmatched: 10. DNA of the CDR3: TGTGCCTGGAAGGGGCTAGCGGGAGGGCCGAGCAATGAGCAGTTCTTC. Residues: CAWKGLAGGPSNEQFF.

The V and J genes are TRBV19 and TRBJ1-1, with 8 bases fitting TRBD1. Looked up from germline, CDR1 is LNHDA and CDR2 is SQIVND (reference sequence). Trimming at V came to 2 bases and at J to 5 bases, leaving 4 bases not matched to a gene. CDR3 size: 14 residues. The CDR3 DNA follows: TGTGCCAGTAGTATACAGGGGGCGAGGACTGAAGCTTTCTTT. Protein product: CASSIQGARTEAFF. The variable domain in full, with the rest retrieved from reference TRBV19 and TRBJ1-1, is DGGITQSPKYLFRKEGQNVTLSCEQNLNHDAMYWYRQDPGQGLRLIYYSQIVNDFQKGDIAEGYSVSREKKESFPLTVTSAQKNPTAFYLCASSIQGARTEAFFGQGTRLTVV.

This clone showed up just a few times. The chain links TRBV6-1 to TRBJ2-5; 9 nucleotides agree with TRBD2. The CDR3 totals 15 residues. V lost 4 bases and J lost 2; bases outside the gene matches: 5. Germline values: CDR1 MNHNS, CDR2 SASEGT. The CDR3 nucleotides read TGTGCCAGCAGTGCGGCACTAGCGGGTCAAGAGACCCAGTACTTC. Amino acid sequence: CASSAALAGQETQYF.

In its sample, this clone was seen a few times. The chain has TRBV29-1 and TRBJ2-2, with TRBD2 matching 10 bases. This CDR3 has 15 amino acids. CDR1 SQVTM and CDR2 ANQGSEA come from the germline V gene. Trimming at V came to 5 bases and at J to 5 bases, leaving 8 bases not matched to a gene. CDR3 residues: CSVKREGPGTGELFF. The CDR3 DNA reads TGCAGCGTTAAGCGGGAGGGCCCAGGAACCGGGGAGCTGTTTTTT.

This CDR3 is CASSVGLTGELFF. CDR3 DNA: TGTGCCAGCAGCGTAGGCCTAACCGGGGAGCTGTTTTTT. The chain carries TRBV9 and TRBJ2-2; D is uncertain. Germline-derived CDR1 and CDR2 are SGDLS and YYNGEE. This CDR3 contains 13 residues. Trimming cost V 0 bases and J 5 bases, with 5 bases left between them.

The V and J genes are TRBV7-2 and TRBJ2-3; D is perhaps TRBD2 (5 bases). The V gene's germline CDR1 is SGHTA and CDR2 FQGNSA. The CDR3 loop spans 16 amino acids. Trimming pared 2 bases from V and 3 bases from J, leaving 15 bases between. The CDR3 sequence: CASSLWRAEKTDTQYF. The CDR3 DNA reads as TGTGCCAGCAGCTTATGGCGGGCAGAGAAAACAGATACGCAGTATTTT. Full variable domain (outside the CDR3, taken from reference TRBV7-2 and TRBJ2-3): GAGVSQSPSNKVTEKGKDVELRCDPISGHTALYWYRQSLGQGLEFLIYFQGNSAPDKSGLPSDRFSAERTGGSVSTLTIQRTQQEDSAVYLCASSLWRAEKTDTQYFGPGTRLTVL.

This sequence joins TRBV7-2 and TRBJ2-5, with D possibly TRBD1 on 6 matching bases. Trimming shortened V by 1 base and J by 5 bases, and 14 bases separated the two germline ends. This CDR3 has 15 residues. Germline values: CDR1 SGHTA, CDR2 FQGNSA. The CDR3 nucleotides are TGTGCCAGCAGCTTAGAGGCTAGGGGGTGGGAGACCCAGTACTTC. It specifies CASSLEARGWETQYF. Using reference TRBV7-2 and TRBJ2-5 for the parts outside the CDR3, the full variable domain is GAGVSQSPSNKVTEKGKDVELRCDPISGHTALYWYRQSLGQGLEFLIYFQGNSAPDKSGLPSDRFSAERTGGSVSTLTIQRTQQEDSAVYLCASSLEARGWETQYFGPGTRLLVL.

This clone was seen just once. Germline and junction disagree at one end, which may indicate a read error. This sequence joins TRBV6-6 and TRBJ2-5; 7 nucleotides match TRBD1. In germline, CDR1 is MNHNY, CDR2 SVGAGI (reference sequence). The CDR3 spans 13 residues. CDR3 protein: CASQRQGQETQYF. In DNA form, the CDR3 reads TGTGCCAGCCAGCGACAGGGTCAAGAGACCCAATACTTC.

This clone was recorded a few times. This chain links TRBV21-1 with TRBJ2-6; the D call TRBD2 from the table was never checked on the DNA. TRBV21-1 is a recognized pseudogene. CDR3 length: 14 residues. CDR3 DNA sequence: TGTGCCAGCAGGAGGAGGACTGGGGCCAACGTCCTGACTTTC. Its protein product is CASRRRTGANVLTF.

This clone appeared a few times. The chain carries TRBV7-2 and TRBJ2-5; D is ambiguous. Between the trimmed V and J ends, which lost 1 base and 5 bases, there was a span of 8 bases. This CDR3 is 13 amino acids long. Germline-derived CDR1 and CDR2 are SGHTA and FQGNSA. In DNA, the CDR3 is TGTGCCAGCAGCTTAGTCCGCGAGGAGACCCAGTACTTC. Its protein is CASSLVREETQYF.

The rearrangement joins TRBV7-9 to TRBJ1-3; 8 nucleotides align to TRBD1. J lost 6 bases, V lost 5 bases, and 12 bases had no gene match. The CDR3 contains 16 residues. Germline CDR1 SEHNR, CDR2 FQNEAQ (reference sequence). The CDR3 protein is CASSRRQGQAENTIYF. The CDR3 DNA follows: TGTGCCAGCAGCAGGCGCCAGGGACAGGCTGAAAACACCATATATTTT. The variable domain in full, completed from reference TRBV7-9 and TRBJ1-3, reads DTGVSQNPRHKITKRGQNVTFRCDPISEHNRLYWYRQTLGQGPEFLTYFQNEAQLEKSRLLSDRFSAERPKGSFSTLEIQRTEQGDSAMYLCASSRRQGQAENTIYFGEGSWLTVV.

The chain employs TRBV29-1 and TRBJ2-2; 10 nucleotides match TRBD1. The length of the CDR3 is 15 residues. Germline V gives CDR1 SQVTM, CDR2 ANQGSEA. With V trimmed by 5 bases and J by 1 base, 4 bases remained unmatched. The CDR3 here is CSVYGTGVNTGELFF. The CDR3 DNA sequence: TGCAGCGTTTATGGGACAGGGGTGAACACCGGGGAGCTGTTTTTT.

This clone was counted at least ten times. This chain uses TRBV6-5 with TRBJ2-2; 7 positions match TRBD1. Trimming took 7 bases from V and 4 from J; bases not matched to a gene: 9. Germline V lookup: CDR1 MNHEY, CDR2 SVGAGI. The CDR3 has 15 residues. CDR3 region: CASNRGSATTGELFF. The DNA of the CDR3 is TGTGCCAGCAACAGGGGTTCAGCGACCACCGGGGAGCTGTTTTTT.